This T cell receptor beta chain was captured by sequencing in a study of blood T cells in healthy people across ages (dated by TCRdb to about 2015). For context, the study as a whole: In model experiments, template switching captured about one uniquely barcoded TCR beta cDNA molecule for every two T cells. Age-related changes in TCR beta repertoire diversity were measured in the study by deep sequencing normalized with unique cDNA molecular identifiers. The donors were split into four age groups: young (average around 16 years), middle-aged (about 40), aged (more than 60) and long-lived (more than 80). Donors of different ages were randomly distributed across sequencing lanes to avoid experimental bias. The study analyzed two additional independent replicas of 1 million unique cDNA reads from the same blood draw for two donors, one aged 18 to 29 and one aged 80 or older. Results and caveats for the whole study, not just this receptor: The percentage of naive T cells measured by flow cytometry correlated strongly with observed TCR beta diversity. Donor CMV infection status was unknown, potentially confounding age-related changes in expanded clonotypes. Since profiling was done on bulk unsorted PBMCs, naive and antigen-experienced compartments could not be conclusively compared. Estimates of total diversity based on one million sequenced T cells were considered lower bounds and underestimates. As age increased, observed TCR beta diversity per million T cells dropped in a roughly linear way, and a significant reduction was already evident by age about 40. Compared with the aged group, the long-lived group had more naive CD4+ T cells, fewer expanded clones and increased TCR diversity, a pattern suggesting age selection.

The 39 donors, aged roughly 6 to 95 years, were systemically healthy Caucasian individuals from Russia. Each donor gave 8 to 10 milliliters of peripheral blood, drawn into EDTA-treated Vacutainer tubes. Ficoll-Paque density-gradient centrifugation was used to isolate PBMCs, with at least 6.5 million per sample. Total RNA was extracted from PBMCs with Trizol reagent, with at least 5 micrograms obtained per sample. For every donor, flow cytometry on a PBMC aliquot measured the percentage of naive CD45RAhigh/CD27high T cells. Libraries came from 5' RACE. The instrument was an Illumina HiSeq 2500. A second roughly 7 to 12 cycle PCR used a sample-barcoded 5' primer and a J-beta primer mix. A unique molecular identifier was introduced onto each TCR beta cDNA molecule by a template-switch 5' adaptor carrying 12 random nucleotides. Each sample yielded at least 2.5 million CDR3-containing paired-end reads. The Mint cDNA synthesis kit, primed by a TRBC-specific oligonucleotide, was used to synthesize first-strand cDNA from all RNA. All cDNA was treated with uracil-DNA glycosylase and then went through a first 18-cycle PCR with the universal primers M1SS and BC2_uni_R. Per the authors' processing: Each sample was normalized by randomly selecting 1 million high-quality reads, each carrying a distinct molecular identifier. Instead of being binned into consensus sequences, reads with shared molecular identifiers were discarded. MiTCR, run with a Q25 quality threshold and the strictest error-elimination algorithm, handled CDR3 identification, clonotype clustering and error correction. A nonparametric unseen species model with Euler transformation was used to estimate lower-bound total TCR beta diversity. In-frame beta chains were kept once TCRdb had trimmed the public reads at Q25 with fastp and called clones with MiXCR. Rows with one shared CDR3 protein collapse into an entry with the most common genes and DNA. The V and J calls and clone size come from TCRdb's table, not from the authors' own analysis. This sample gives roughly 1,300,000 distinct CDR3 sequences in total; around 59% of them show up just once. The ten largest clones add up to under 8.5% of the sample.

For this clonotype: The specificity of this receptor is unknown. No much larger clone exists at a distance of one base, and base qualities are not known.

The V end loses 4 bases and the J end loses 7 bases, and a stretch of 14 bases separates them. The CDR3 runs 14 amino acids, cysteine and phenylalanine included. Of the read, only the CDR3 DNA is kept; its 42 bases are in frame from base 1. The germline V gene yields SGHRS for CDR1 and YFSETQ for CDR2. The receptor's source is a man between 18 and 29 years old in good health. The chain is assembled from TRBV5-1 and TRBJ1-4, with a weak D call of TRBD1 (5 bases match). Sequencing was carried out using blood. The DNA sequence is given as TGCGCCAGCAGCCTAAACACGAGGGGTGAAAAACTGTTTTTT. This encodes CASSLNTRGEKLFF.